This TCR beta chain emerged from a study of technical replicates of blood from a few donors. The repertoire was sequenced with immunoSEQ multiplex PCR; TCRdb's copy has only in-frame clones and lacks some. The sample includes 100,000 or so clones, 96% of them seen just once. This clone was counted a single time. The sequence was collected from a human donor in good health. The sequenced material came from T cells isolated from PBMCs.

The CDR3 here is CASTYRGETGELFF. Written as DNA, the CDR3 is TGTGCCAGCACCTACAGGGGGGAAACCGGGGAGCTGTTTTTT. V is TRBV2 and J is TRBJ2-2; the match to TRBD1 covers 8 bases. This CDR3 region has 14 residues. Germline CDR1 and CDR2: SNHLY and FYNNEI. The J segment lost 5 bases and the V segment lost 7 bases, leaving 6 bases of the junction unmatched.